This entry lists 29 T cell receptor beta chains sequenced from one sample in a study of blood T cell repertoires in COVID-19. The protocol was immunoSEQ multiplex PCR, while the TCRdb copy is restricted to in-frame clones and leaves out a portion. The profile shows 300,000 or so clones, 90% of them singletons. Sequencing used PBMCs or T cells enriched from blood (not recorded which). These TCRs come from a man between 60 and 70 years old who had recovered from COVID-19.

This sequence joins TRBV5-1 and TRBJ2-7, with D hard to call. CDR1 and CDR2 from the germline V gene are SGHRS and YFSETQ. CDR3 length: 13 amino acids. The V and J ends lost 2 bases and 1 base respectively, with 7 bases between them. The CDR3 DNA follows: TGCGCCAGCAGCTTTCCTAGTTCCTACGAGCAGTACTTC. Residues: CASSFPSSYEQYF.

V gene TRBV19 combines with J gene TRBJ2-3; TRBD2 matches 11 bases. Germline CDR1 LNHDA, CDR2 SQIVND (reference sequence). The V segment lost 4 bases and the J segment 3 bases; nucleotides outside the gene matches: 6. This CDR3 spans 16 amino acids. This CDR3 is CASSNLAGGGTDTQYF. CDR3 bases: TGTGCCAGTAGTAACCTAGCGGGAGGTGGGACAGATACGCAGTATTTT.

CDR3 nucleotide sequence: TGTGCCAGTAGTATAGGGGCTTACACCGGGGAGCTGTTTTTT. Translating it yields CASSIGAYTGELFF. This sequence joins TRBV19 and TRBJ2-2; no definite D call. The CDR3 has 14 amino acids. The V end was cut by 1 base, the J end by 3 bases, with 6 bases between. Germline CDR1 is LNHDA and CDR2 is SQIVND (reference sequence).

The chain combines TRBV29-1 with TRBJ2-7, with no clear D. CDR1 SQVTM and CDR2 ANQGSEA come from the germline V gene. V was trimmed by 0 bases and J by 2 bases, leaving 5 bases between them. This CDR3 is built from 12 residues. The CDR3 loop is CSVEDGPYEQYF. The CDR3 nucleotides read TGCAGCGTTGAAGACGGTCCCTACGAGCAGTACTTC.

The chain uses TRBV6-5 and TRBJ1-2; TRBD1 aligns across 8 bases. Per germline, CDR1 MNHEY and CDR2 SVGAGI. The V and J ends lost 4 bases and 7 bases, in that order; junction bases with no gene match: 11. The CDR3 is made up of 15 amino acids. In DNA, the CDR3 is TGTGCCAGCAGTTGGGATTCAGGGGGCGTGAGTGGCTACACCTTC. Protein sequence: CASSWDSGGVSGYTF.

The rearrangement uses TRBV11-2 and TRBJ2-2; TRBD1 matches 10 bases. CDR3 length: 15 residues. Unmatched junction bases numbered 4, after V lost 4 bases and J lost 5 bases. CDR1 and CDR2 (germline): SGHAT, FQNNGV. CDR3 sequence reads: CASSSWTGGTGELFF. The CDR3 bases are TGTGCCAGCAGCTCCTGGACAGGGGGGACCGGGGAGCTGTTTTTT.

The chain carries TRBV10-3 and TRBJ1-4; D remains ambiguous. CDR3 length: 12 amino acids. The V gene's germline CDR1 is ENHRY and CDR2 SYGVKD. The V end lost 3 bases, the J end lost 14 bases, and 13 bases lay between the germline ends. Here the CDR3 reads CAISEDGRGLFF. In nucleotides, the CDR3 is TGTGCCATCAGTGAAGATGGGAGAGGGCTGTTTTTT.

About this clone itself: In the same sample, other DNA sequences code for this CDR3. This chain joins TRBV7-2 and TRBJ2-1; D is possibly TRBD2 (5 bases). The V end lost 6 bases, the J end lost 0 bases, and 12 bases lay between the germline ends. This CDR3 is built from 15 residues. In germline, CDR1 is SGHTA, CDR2 FQGNSA. Here the CDR3 DNA reads TGTGCCAGCAGTCTAGACCGGGGCTCCTACAATGAGCAGTTCTTC. Translated: CASSLDRGSYNEQFF. Full variable domain (remainder filled in from reference TRBV7-2 and TRBJ2-1): GAGVSQSPSNKVTEKGKDVELRCDPISGHTALYWYRQSLGQGLEFLIYFQGNSAPDKSGLPSDRFSAERTGGSVSTLTIQRTQQEDSAVYLCASSLDRGSYNEQFFGPGTRLTVL.

The chain links TRBV5-4 to TRBJ1-2; 7 nucleotides match TRBD1. Trimming removed 4 bases from V and 3 bases from J; junction bases left unmatched: 3. This CDR3 contains 13 residues. From germline, CDR1 is SGHNT and CDR2 YYREEE (reference sequence). The CDR3 bases are TGTGCCAGCAGCCGGACAGGAGACTATGGCTACACCTTC. It codes for CASSRTGDYGYTF.

The sample holds one count of this clone. The chain carries TRBV6-4 and TRBJ1-2; D not certain. CDR1 is MRHNA, CDR2 SNTAGT, per germline. With 5 bases removed from V and 2 bases from J, the gap between germline ends came to 15 bases. The CDR3 has 15 residues. This CDR3 reads CASSWRAPANYGYTF. The CDR3, as DNA: TGTGCCAGCAGTTGGAGGGCGCCAGCCAACTATGGCTACACCTTC.

This chain links TRBV12-3 or TRBV12-4 with TRBJ1-4; no reliable D call. This CDR3 has 12 amino acids. Between the trimmed V and J ends, which lost 6 bases and 7 bases, there was a span of 9 bases. In DNA form, the CDR3 reads TGTGCCAGCAGCCTTTTGTTTGAAAAACTGTTTTTT. This encodes CASSLLFEKLFF.

This chain uses TRBV6-5 with TRBJ1-6; the D gene is possibly TRBD1 (5 bases). Germline V CDR1 and CDR2: MNHEY, SVGAGI. This CDR3 comprises 14 residues. V lost 6 bases and J 5 bases, leaving 11 bases between the germline ends. The CDR3, as DNA: TGTGCCAGCAGGCCCGGACACGATAATTCACCCCTCCACTTT. It encodes CASRPGHDNSPLHF.

This clone has just one count. The J gene is TRBJ2-6, the V gene TRBV27; perhaps TRBD1 as D (6 bases). Germline V gene sequence: CDR1 MNHEY, CDR2 SMNVEV (reference sequence). The V end was cut by 5 bases, the J end by 0 bases, with 23 bases between. This CDR3 has 20 amino acids. CDR3 coding DNA: TGTGCCAGCAGTCCATATCCCAGGGACATCTTTTTCTCTGGGGCCAACGTCCTGACTTTC. Its translation: CASSPYPRDIFFSGANVLTF. Combining the CDR3 with reference TRBV27 and TRBJ2-6 gives the whole variable domain EAQVTQNPRYLITVTGKKLTVTCSQNMNHEYMSWYRQDPGLGLRQIYYSMNVEVTDKGDVPEGYKVSRKEKRNFPLILESPSPNQTSLYFCASSPYPRDIFFSGANVLTFGAGSRLTVL.

The rearrangement links TRBV6-5 to TRBJ1-2, with a possible D match to TRBD1 (6 bases). CDR3 length: 13 amino acids. The V gene lost 6 bases and the J gene lost 8 bases, with 16 bases spanning the gap. CDR1 is MNHEY and CDR2 is SVGAGI in the germline V gene. This chain's CDR3 is CASRRAGVSGYTF. The CDR3 DNA reads as TGTGCCAGCAGGCGCGCAGGGGTGAGCGGCTACACCTTC.

The chain links TRBV6-5 to TRBJ2-1, with TRBD2 identical over 9 bases. Germline V lookup: CDR1 MNHEY, CDR2 SVGAGI. This CDR3 spans 16 amino acids. After removal of 0 bases from V and 5 bases from J, the junction contained 5 bases not matched to a gene. CDR3 DNA sequence: TGTGCCAGCAGTTACTCGAGGCTAGCGGGGAACAATGAGCAGTTCTTC. This encodes CASSYSRLAGNNEQFF.

J is TRBJ1-5 and V is TRBV5-8; 7 positions agree with TRBD1. Germline loops: CDR1 SGHTS, CDR2 YDEGEE. The CDR3 runs to 15 residues. V trimming: 4 bases; J trimming: 0 bases; junction bases outside the gene matches: 4. The CDR3 nucleotides are TGTGCCAGCAGCCGGACAGGCTATAGCAATCAGCCCCAGCATTTT. Translation: CASSRTGYSNQPQHF.

In its sample, this clone was seen once. Written as DNA, the CDR3 is TGTGCCATCAGCAGACAGGGCTCTGGGGCCAACGTCCTGACTTTC. Translated, it gives CAISRQGSGANVLTF. The rearrangement links TRBV10-3 to TRBJ2-6; 7 bases fit TRBD1. V lost 6 bases to trimming and J lost 0 bases; unmatched junction nucleotides: 2. The CDR3 consists of 15 residues. In germline, CDR1 is ENHRY, CDR2 SYGVKD.

This chain connects TRBV4-1 to TRBJ2-7; no reliable D call. CDR1 and CDR2 from the germline V gene are MGHRA and YSYEKL. This CDR3 contains 17 residues. V was pared by 0 bases and J by 2 bases, with 17 bases between. The CDR3 spells CASSQDPLLTMTYEQYF. The CDR3 DNA reads TGCGCCAGCAGCCAAGATCCCCTTTTGACAATGACCTACGAGCAGTACTTC.

The chain employs TRBV27 and TRBJ2-7; 9 positions match TRBD1. In germline, CDR1 is MNHEY, CDR2 SMNVEV (reference sequence). There are 14 residues in the CDR3. J lost 3 bases, V lost 1 base, and 1 base had no gene match. CDR3: CASSLWDRDYEQYF. CDR3 bases: TGTGCCAGCAGTTTATGGGACAGGGACTACGAGCAGTACTTC.

This chain joins TRBV5-5 and TRBJ2-5; D possibly corresponds to TRBD2 (7 bases). The CDR3 is 14 residues long. V dropped 2 bases and J dropped 4 bases, with 12 bases sitting between them. Germline loops: CDR1 SGHKS, CDR2 YYEKEE (reference sequence). This CDR3 is CASSFAGALETQYF. CDR3 nucleotides: TGTGCCAGCAGCTTCGCGGGGGCGCTAGAGACCCAGTACTTC. Filled out from reference TRBV5-5 and TRBJ2-5, the complete variable domain reads DAGVTQSPTHLIKTRGQQVTLRCSPISGHKSVSWYQQVLGQGPQFIFQYYEKEERGRGNFPDRFSARQFPNYSSELNVNALLLGDSALYLCASSFAGALETQYFGPGTRLLVL.

This chain uses TRBV21-1 with TRBJ2-3; TRBD1 reflects the table's D call only, with no check against the DNA. TRBV21-1 is described as a pseudogene. The CDR3 loop spans 16 amino acids. This chain's CDR3 is CASSTYQGGWPDTQYF. The DNA of the CDR3 is TGTGCCAGCAGCACGTACCAGGGTGGCTGGCCAGATACGCAGTATTTT.

In nucleotides, the CDR3 is TGTGCCAGTAGTACTCAGGGCGCTGGGACCCAGTACTTC. It is translated as CASSTQGAGTQYF. This rearrangement joins TRBV19 to TRBJ2-5, with a possible D match to TRBD1 (5 bases). The V end lost 4 bases, the J end lost 7 bases, and 13 bases lay between the germline ends. The CDR3 length is 13 residues. CDR1 and CDR2 (germline): LNHDA, SQIVND (reference sequence). Variable domain in full (rest from reference TRBV19 and TRBJ2-5): DGGITQSPKYLFRKEGQNVTLSCEQNLNHDAMYWYRQDPGQGLRLIYYSQIVNDFQKGDIAEGYSVSREKKESFPLTVTSAQKNPTAFYLCASSTQGAGTQYFGPGTRLLVL.

The chain employs TRBV7-9 and TRBJ2-5, with 10 bases that match TRBD1. Germline trimming cut 6 bases from V and 5 bases from J; bases unmatched to any gene: 12. The CDR3 extends over 16 amino acids. Germline lookup yields CDR1 SEHNR and CDR2 FQNEAQ (reference sequence). CDR3 loop: CASRRTGGLSGETQYF. The CDR3, as DNA: TGTGCCAGCAGGAGGACAGGGGGTCTCAGCGGGGAGACCCAGTACTTC.

The chain has TRBV29-1 and TRBJ1-2, with D perhaps matching TRBD1 (5 bases). This CDR3 region has 16 residues. The germline V and J ends were trimmed by 0 bases and 2 bases, with 16 bases remaining between them. In germline, CDR1 is SQVTM, CDR2 ANQGSEA. The CDR3 region is CSVEETGQGRNYGYTF. The DNA of the CDR3 is TGCAGCGTTGAAGAAACAGGACAAGGCAGAAACTATGGCTACACCTTC.

J is TRBJ1-5 and V is TRBV24-1; D perhaps matches TRBD1 (6 bases). Trimming cost V 4 bases and J 0 bases, with 12 bases left between them. The length of the CDR3 is 16 residues. Germline V gene data show CDR1 as KGHDR and CDR2 as SFDVKD. CDR3: CATSDPGTSSNQPQHF. The CDR3 nucleotides read TGTGCCACCAGTGACCCCGGGACATCTAGCAATCAGCCCCAGCATTTT.

V usage is TRBV19 and J usage is TRBJ1-2; no definite D call. CDR1 and CDR2 (germline): LNHDA, SQIVND (reference sequence). Trimming stripped 3 bases from V and 8 bases from J, with 19 bases between. This CDR3 comprises 15 residues. CDR3 DNA: TGTGCCAGTAGTATGATCCCACCGGGTGTCGAGGGCTACACCTTC. Translating it yields CASSMIPPGVEGYTF.

The chain's CDR3 is CASSLDPLPGQLIYEQYF. The CDR3 DNA sequence: TGTGCCAGCAGCTTGGACCCTTTACCGGGACAACTGATCTACGAGCAGTACTTC. The chain joins TRBV7-9 to TRBJ2-7; perhaps TRBD1 as D (6 bases). Per germline, CDR1 SEHNR and CDR2 FQNEAQ (reference sequence). V was trimmed by 3 bases and J by 3 bases, leaving 24 bases between them. The CDR3 has 18 residues. Looking up the rest from reference TRBV7-9 and TRBJ2-7 gives the full variable domain: DTGVSQNPRHKITKRGQNVTFRCDPISEHNRLYWYRQTLGQGPEFLTYFQNEAQLEKSRLLSDRFSAERPKGSFSTLEIQRTEQGDSAMYLCASSLDPLPGQLIYEQYFGPGTRLTVT.

The V and J genes are TRBV6-5 and TRBJ1-1; D call uncertain. Trimming stripped 5 bases from V and 5 bases from J, with 18 bases between. The CDR3 is 15 amino acids. Germline V lookup: CDR1 MNHEY, CDR2 SVGAGI. CDR3 nucleotide sequence: TGTGCCAGCAGTAATAACGGGGTGAGGAGGACTGAAGCTTTCTTT. Protein sequence: CASSNNGVRRTEAFF.

The rearrangement links TRBV4-3 to TRBJ2-1; 8 bases are shared with TRBD2. Germline CDR1 and CDR2: LGHNA and YSLEER. V shed 0 bases and J 4 bases; nucleotides not matched to a gene: 5. This CDR3 is 16 amino acids long. As DNA, the CDR3 is TGCGCCAGCAGCCAAGATCGTGGCGGGGGGTACAATGAGCAGTTCTTC. Protein: CASSQDRGGGYNEQFF.